This entry lists 20 T cell receptor beta chains sequenced from one sample in a study of T cell changes during pregnancy in multiple sclerosis. Using immunoSEQ multiplex PCR, the repertoire was profiled, and TCRdb retains in-frame clones only, with some absent. The table records around 80,000 clones, around 94% of them present only once. Sequenced material: peripheral blood, taken in the second trimester of pregnancy. These receptors were collected from a female donor in good health, enrolled as a control in a pregnancy study.

The chain joins TRBV21-1 to TRBJ2-1; TRBD2, as called in the table, went unchecked against the DNA. TRBV21-1 is a listed pseudogene. This CDR3 comprises 12 residues. The CDR3 reads CASSKVSDEQFF. CDR3 DNA: TGTGCCAGCAGCAAAGTGTCCGATGAGCAGTTCTTC.

This clone was recorded only once. CDR3 amino acids: CASSMSSGRANEQFF. CDR3 nucleotides: TGTGCCAGTAGTATGAGTAGCGGGAGGGCCAATGAGCAGTTCTTC. The rearrangement links TRBV19 to TRBJ2-1, with 11 bases identical to TRBD2. From germline, CDR1 is LNHDA and CDR2 SQIVND (reference sequence). This CDR3 spans 15 amino acids. Unmatched junction bases numbered 4, after V lost 3 bases and J lost 6 bases.

The V and J genes are TRBV6-5 and TRBJ2-1; TRBD2 aligns across 8 bases. Germline V gene data show CDR1 as MNHEY and CDR2 as SVGAGI. V dropped 4 bases and J dropped 14; count of bases not matched to a gene: 13. CDR3 length: 14 amino acids. The CDR3: CASSFSGNDGAKFF. CDR3 in DNA: TGTGCCAGCAGTTTTAGCGGGAACGACGGGGCGAAGTTCTTC.

This clone was seen more than once but under ten times. V and J are TRBV4-2 and TRBJ1-1; TRBD1 aligns across 9 bases. Germline lookup yields CDR1 LGHNA and CDR2 YNFKEQ. Trimming removed 5 bases from V and 7 bases from J; junction bases left unmatched: 11. CDR3 length equals 15 residues. As DNA, the CDR3 is TGTGCCAGCAGCTTACTTGGACAGGGGAGGAATGAAGCTTTCTTT. It yields the protein CASSLLGQGRNEAFF.

V is TRBV4-1 and J is TRBJ2-1; D is unclear. The V end lost 3 bases, the J end lost 0 bases, and 12 bases lay between the germline ends. Germline CDR1 and CDR2: MGHRA and YSYEKL. CDR3 length: 16 amino acids. The CDR3 spells CASSQSAVNSYNEQFF. In DNA form, the CDR3 reads TGCGCCAGCAGCCAGTCGGCGGTTAACTCCTACAATGAGCAGTTCTTC.

This rearrangement joins TRBV6-5 to TRBJ2-1; D ambiguous. V gave up 3 bases and J gave up 8 bases, with 17 bases separating them. The CDR3 runs 15 residues. Germline V gives CDR1 MNHEY, CDR2 SVGAGI. CDR3 coding DNA: TGTGCCAGCAGTTATCAACCATCAGTAATGGATGAGCAGTTCTTC. This sequence encodes CASSYQPSVMDEQFF.

The rearrangement joins TRBV5-1 to TRBJ2-2; D may be TRBD2 (5 bases). Trimming took 1 base from V and 2 from J, leaving 9 bases between them. Germline CDR1 reads SGHRS; CDR2 reads YFSETQ. This CDR3 is built from 15 residues. The CDR3, as DNA: TGCGCCAGCAGCTTGTCCGGGATAAACACCGGGGAGCTGTTTTTT. It translates to CASSLSGINTGELFF. Filled out from reference TRBV5-1 and TRBJ2-2, the complete variable domain reads KAGVTQTPRYLIKTRGQQVTLSCSPISGHRSVSWYQQTPGQGLQFLFEYFSETQRNKGNFPGRFSGRQFSNSRSEMNVSTLELGDSALYLCASSLSGINTGELFFGEGSRLTVL.

The chain couples TRBV5-5 to TRBJ1-4; possibly TRBD1 for D (6 bases). The CDR3 totals 14 residues. Trimming shortened V by 4 bases and J by 7 bases, and 14 bases separated the two germline ends. Germline CDR1 and CDR2: SGHKS and YYEKEE (reference sequence). DNA for the CDR3: TGTGCCAGCAGCCTTACAGGGCTTTCTGAAAAACTGTTTTTT. The encoded protein is CASSLTGLSEKLFF. Filled out from reference TRBV5-5 and TRBJ1-4, the complete variable domain reads DAGVTQSPTHLIKTRGQQVTLRCSPISGHKSVSWYQQVLGQGPQFIFQYYEKEERGRGNFPDRFSARQFPNYSSELNVNALLLGDSALYLCASSLTGLSEKLFFGSGTQLSVL.

This clone was picked up one time. J is TRBJ2-7 and V is TRBV7-2; D gene uncertain. V was pared by 5 bases and J by 3 bases, with 11 bases between. The length of the CDR3 is 13 residues. The germline CDR1 and CDR2 sequences are SGHTA and FQGNSA. CDR3 in DNA: TGTGCCAGCAGCCCTAACTCCAACTACGAGCAGTACTTC. Encoded protein: CASSPNSNYEQYF.

This chain connects TRBV18 to TRBJ2-7; 9 bases agree with TRBD2. CDR3 length: 15 residues. Germline V gene sequence: CDR1 KGHSH, CDR2 LQKENI. V gave up 3 bases and J gave up 6 bases; unmatched junction bases: 9. The CDR3 DNA reads TGTGCCAGCTCACCTAGCGGGAGTATTGAACGCGAGCAGTACTTC. Its protein is CASSPSGSIEREQYF.

Only one count was recorded for this clone. The V gene is TRBV5-1, the J gene TRBJ2-7; 11 positions agree with TRBD1. The CDR3 consists of 15 residues. The V gene's germline CDR1 is SGHRS and CDR2 YFSETQ. The ends lost 4 bases at V and 2 bases at J; junction bases unmatched: 5. The CDR3: CASSQMGQGAYEQYF. CDR3 DNA sequence: TGCGCCAGCAGCCAGATGGGACAGGGGGCCTACGAGCAGTACTTC.

The gene calls are TRBV5-8 and TRBJ1-5; TRBD1 agrees at 7 bases. The germline V gene has CDR1 SGHTS and CDR2 YDEGEE. With 0 bases clipped from V and 3 bases from J, the junction kept 3 bases outside the gene matches. There are 15 residues in the CDR3. The CDR3 reads CASSLEGGNNQPQHF. The CDR3 nucleotides read TGTGCCAGCAGCTTGGAAGGGGGCAACAATCAGCCCCAGCATTTT.

The V and J genes are TRBV5-1 and TRBJ1-1; D not certain. Trimming pared 3 bases from V and 4 bases from J, leaving 19 bases between. Germline V CDR1 and CDR2: SGHRS, YFSETQ. This CDR3 has 16 amino acids. The CDR3 DNA is TGCGCCAGCAGCTCAAACCCGTCGGGGTTAGGCACTGAAGCTTTCTTT. Translated: CASSSNPSGLGTEAFF.

V is TRBV7-9 and J is TRBJ2-3, with TRBD2 as a possible D gene (7 bases). The V gene's germline CDR1 is SEHNR and CDR2 FQNEAQ (reference sequence). V was cut by 5 bases and J by 6 bases, with 21 bases left in between. The CDR3 has 16 residues. The CDR3 sequence is CASSPPGAGVTDTQYF. CDR3 DNA: TGTGCCAGCAGCCCCCCGGGGGCGGGAGTCACTGATACGCAGTATTTT.

This sequence joins TRBV7-2 and TRBJ2-3, with D perhaps TRBD2 (6 bases). CDR1 is SGHTA, CDR2 FQGNSA, per germline. V gave up 2 bases and J gave up 0 bases, with 12 bases separating them. The CDR3 extends over 16 amino acids. The DNA for the CDR3 is TGTGCCAGCAGCTTACGCGGTAGCGGAAGCACAGATACGCAGTATTTT. Protein product: CASSLRGSGSTDTQYF.

The chain combines TRBV19 with TRBJ1-5, with a weak D call TRBD1 (5 bases). Deletions cut 10 bases from V and 3 bases from J, with 13 bases between. The germline gives CDR1 LNHDA, CDR2 SQIVND (reference sequence). The CDR3 sequence is 13 residues long. CDR3 region: CATRRAINQPQHF. The CDR3 region has the DNA TGTGCCACCCGCAGGGCTATCAATCAGCCCCAGCATTTT.

This chain connects TRBV28 to TRBJ2-7; 11 bases line up with TRBD2. CDR1 is MDHEN and CDR2 is SYDVKM in the germline V gene. Losses at the gene ends were 4 bases for V and 4 bases for J; bases not matched to a gene: 12. The CDR3 contains 17 residues. The CDR3 bases are TGTGCCAGCAGTTCTCAGCCCGGGACTAGCGGCATATACGAGCAGTACTTC. Translating it yields CASSSQPGTSGIYEQYF.

The V gene is TRBV19, the J gene TRBJ2-1; D might be TRBD2 (6 bases). Looked up from germline, CDR1 is LNHDA and CDR2 is SQIVND (reference sequence). This CDR3 is built from 15 residues. V was trimmed by 3 bases and J by 5 bases, leaving 14 bases between them. The CDR3 nucleotides read TGTGCCAGTAGTATGTTCTGGAGGGACCACAATGAGCAGTTCTTC. It specifies CASSMFWRDHNEQFF.

The chain combines TRBV11-3 with TRBJ2-3; the D gene is possibly TRBD1 (6 bases). The CDR3 totals 17 residues. Per germline, CDR1 SGHNT and CDR2 YENEEA. V lost 2 bases and J 3 bases, leaving 18 bases between the germline ends. CDR3: CASSLKSTRGGTDTQYF. The CDR3 DNA follows: TGTGCCAGCAGCTTAAAGTCTACCAGGGGCGGAACAGATACGCAGTATTTT.

V and J are TRBV30 and TRBJ1-6, with 7 positions matching TRBD1. V shed 4 bases and J 9 bases; nucleotides not matched to a gene: 9. Germline loops: CDR1 GTSNPN, CDR2 SVGIG (reference sequence). The CDR3 length is 14 residues. CDR3 in DNA: TGTGCCTGGACAGGGGGAACTTTAACTTCACCCCTCCACTTT. Protein: CAWTGGTLTSPLHF.